The next 9 T cell receptor beta chains were all read from a single sample in a study of blood T cell repertoires in COVID-19. Sequencing was performed with immunoSEQ multiplex PCR; in TCRdb, only in-frame clones are kept and a portion is missing. The table shows over 100,000 clones, with under 90% occurring only once. Material for sequencing was peripheral blood. The source of these receptors is a woman in her fifties or sixties with acute or convalescent COVID-19.

This chain connects TRBV18 to TRBJ1-4; a weak D match, TRBD1 (6 bases). CDR1 is KGHSH, CDR2 LQKENI, per germline. Trimming cost V 4 bases and J 8 bases, with 8 bases left between them. There are 12 residues in the CDR3. The CDR3 loop reads CASSLDREKLFF. CDR3 in DNA: TGTGCCAGCTCACTAGACAGGGAAAAACTGTTTTTT.

V is TRBV10-2 and J is TRBJ2-3; tentatively, D is TRBD1 (7 bases). The CDR3 sequence is 15 residues long. The germline gives CDR1 WSHSY, CDR2 SAAADI. V gave up 5 bases and J gave up 2 bases, with 14 bases separating them. This CDR3 is CASSPRGVLTDTQYF. The DNA for the CDR3 is TGCGCCAGCAGTCCCAGGGGGGTCCTCACAGATACGCAGTATTTT.

The rearrangement uses TRBV2 and TRBJ2-3; D gene unclear. The germline CDR1 and CDR2 sequences are SNHLY and FYNNEI. V was shortened by 5 bases and J by 2 bases, with 11 bases between the two germline ends. The CDR3 totals 14 residues. CDR3 loop: CASSPQIITDTQYF. The CDR3 nucleotides read TGTGCCAGCAGTCCTCAGATCATCACAGATACGCAGTATTTT.

The rearrangement joins TRBV5-1 to TRBJ1-4; 9 bases are shared with TRBD1. The CDR3 totals 14 residues. The J segment lost 8 bases and the V segment lost 5 bases, leaving 7 bases of the junction unmatched. Germline V gene lookup returns CDR1 SGHRS and CDR2 YFSETQ. CDR3: CASSQDRGGEKLFF. CDR3 nucleotide sequence: TGCGCCAGCAGTCAGGACAGGGGCGGAGAAAAACTGTTTTTT.

The V call is TRBV3-1 (or the pseudogene TRBV3-2), the J call TRBJ1-1, with D possibly TRBD1 on 5 matching bases. V was shortened by 5 bases and J by 5 bases, with 12 bases between the two germline ends. The CDR3 covers 13 residues. Germline CDR1 and CDR2: LGHDT and YNNKEL (reference sequence). CDR3 loop: CASSVQGRTEAFF. In DNA, the CDR3 is TGTGCCAGCAGCGTTCAGGGTAGGACTGAAGCTTTCTTT.

This chain uses TRBV11-2 with TRBJ1-1; D unresolved. The CDR3 length is 15 residues. Germline-derived CDR1 and CDR2 are SGHAT and FQNNGV. V was shortened by 2 bases and J by 10 bases, with 20 bases between the two germline ends. The CDR3: CASSLRSRSEVGAFF. CDR3 sequence (DNA): TGTGCCAGCAGCTTACGGTCCCGGTCCGAGGTGGGAGCTTTCTTT.

The rearrangement links TRBV7-7 to TRBJ2-5, with 10 bases aligning to TRBD1. J lost 5 bases, V lost 8 bases, and 5 bases had no gene match. CDR3 length: 13 residues. CDR1 is SSHAT and CDR2 is FNYEAQ in the germline V gene (reference sequence). The DNA of the CDR3 is TGTGCCAGCTCCCAGGACAGGGGGGAGACCCAGTACTTC. Translation gives CASSQDRGETQYF.

The rearrangement links TRBV3-1 (or the pseudogene TRBV3-2) to TRBJ1-2; TRBD1 might be the D (5 bases). The V and J ends lost 1 base and 4 bases respectively, with 10 bases between them. CDR3 length: 14 amino acids. Germline V gene sequence: CDR1 LGHDT, CDR2 YNNKEL (reference sequence). The CDR3 spells CASSQAFGAYGYTF. CDR3 DNA sequence: TGTGCCAGCAGCCAAGCGTTTGGGGCCTATGGCTACACCTTC.

The J gene is TRBJ2-3, the V gene TRBV6-4; 11 bases align to TRBD1. V was pared by 1 base and J by 4 bases, with 7 bases of the junction left unmatched. Germline V gene lookup returns CDR1 MRHNA and CDR2 SNTAGT. The CDR3 extends over 17 amino acids. The CDR3 region has the DNA TGTGCCAGCAGTGACTTCGGGGACAGGGGGAGTGCAGATACGCAGTATTTT. Amino acids: CASSDFGDRGSADTQYF.